Listed here is a single T cell receptor (beta chain). This clone was observed a handful of times. There is no known antigen for this receptor. Base qualities are missing; no much larger clone stands one base away. The sample is drawn from a study of cytomegalovirus exposure and HLA in healthy donors (dated by TCRdb to the late 2010s). Turning to the overall study: An earlier analysis of some 550 of the donors reported 250 to 350 Gb of sequence data and some 100 million unique TCR beta sequences from around 200 million T cells. A later analysis re-examined previously published TCR beta repertoires from roughly 720 donors and added high-resolution HLA genotyping to investigate patterns of TCR occurrence. Roughly 5 DR-DQ haplotypes were treated as single units for association and clustering because of strong linkage in the cohort. Rather than using new phenotypic data, the later analysis identified candidate immune exposures from TCR beta sequences and from how often those sequences occurred across donors. HLA typing covered class I and class II loci at four-digit resolution. The genetic ancestry cluster associated with self-reported Caucasian donors included roughly four fifths of the 398 genotyped donors. All discovery cohort repertoires had been generated using a single sequencing platform. The study combined high-throughput TCR immunosequencing, statistical association of individual TCRs with disease status, and machine learning to predict cytomegalovirus infection status. An earlier analysis of about 620 of the donors applied high-throughput TCR beta sequencing to assess whether each TCR beta V gene segment acted as functional or pseudogenic. Donor age, sex, ethnicity and CMV serostatus were compiled alongside the repertoire data. A separate validation cohort of 100 to 150 different subjects was used in addition to the roughly 700-subject first cohort. The study used immunosequencing to profile the T cell repertoires of more than 650 subjects and linked those repertoires to cytomegalovirus serostatus. The number of typed donors differed by locus: about 620-640 for A, B, C, DRB1 and DQB1; some 500 for DQA1; 606 for DPA1; and 450 to 480 for DPB1. The study aimed to test whether cataloging public T cell receptors could reveal signatures of past pathogen exposure. On average, about 240,000 unique TCR beta nucleotide sequences were sequenced per donor among fewer than 500 genotyped donors of the cohort, with 15% to 20% of those sequences being non-productive. Roughly 300 gigabases of sequencing data and roughly 81 million unique TCR sequences made up an early release that covered fewer than 650 HLA-typed donors. In a later genetic analysis, genome-wide SNP genotypes for about 55% of the 666 donors were used, and that subset was treated as a discovery cohort.

Libraries were prepared through the immunoSEQ multiplex PCR assay. A mixture of 60 forward primers for TCR Vbeta segments and 13 reverse primers for TCR Jbeta segments was used in the multiplex PCR. The CDR3 region of rearranged TCR beta genes was amplified from genomic DNA by a multiplex PCR assay. The Illumina HiSeq System was used to sequence the amplified TCR beta libraries as 87-base-pair reads. In the authors' own workflow: A later analysis tallied roughly 80 million unique TCR beta chains across the 666 repertoires, and some 10 million of those chains were shared by two or more donors. A nearest-neighbor algorithm error-corrected the raw reads and collapsed the reads into unique sequences, merging closely related sequences to remove PCR and sequencing errors. Alignment of CDR3 sequences to IMGT reference sequences was used to assign V, D and J gene segments. For a sequence to be retained, at least a six-nucleotide match to both a V gene segment and a J gene segment was required. A rearrangement was called productive if the CDR3 had no stop codons and remained in frame with V and J, and every other rearrangement was called non-productive. CDR3 was defined according to IMGT convention as the region running from the second conserved V-encoded cysteine to the conserved J-encoded phenylalanine. The earlier analysis of about 620 of the donors excluded sequences that lacked an unambiguous match to a single V gene segment. In an earlier analysis of 587 of the donors, V segments were called functional above 56.7% productive rearrangements and were called segregating when the between-donor standard deviation exceeded 5%. To diagnose cytomegalovirus status from the catalog of TCR beta chain sequences, a statistical classification framework was built. A later analysis assigned V and J genes by comparing TCR nucleotide sequences with IMGT/GENE-DB human TR gene sequences. The TCRdist pipeline was used in a later analysis to assign CDR3 sequences and most-parsimonious VDJ recombination scenarios. A later analysis defined each TCR beta chain by its CDR3 amino acid sequence plus V-gene family, and excluded reads lacking a unique V-gene family. In a later analysis, 550 to 650 highly shared, low-generation-probability nucleotide sequences were removed to address suspected cross-contamination and a sequencing artifact. In a later analysis, a clonal expansion index was calculated for each public chain from normalized within-repertoire ranks of inferred template counts. Generation probabilities in a later analysis came from a VDJ recombination model fitted to out-of-frame rearrangements, and those results were checked against IGoR. In a later analysis, hypergeometric tests were used to score TCR-TCR, TCR-HLA and TCR-CMV co-occurrence, with a repertoire-size bias correction applied to TCR pairs. A later analysis estimated false discovery rates by permuting HLA or CMV assignments 20 times. A later analysis grouped co-occurring TCRs with DBSCAN, adding TCRdist sequence similarity when clustering within HLA-allele-positive subsets. Co-occurrence clustering excluded repertoires with fewer than 30,000 or more than 120,000 public chains, plus five with anomalous nucleotide sharing. Drawn from immuneACCESS, this table holds only the in-frame rearrangements with V and J called that TCRdb kept. Clones are partly lost; checked studies trace under half to an unresolved V gene and leave the rest unexplained. The V and J calls and clone size are taken from that table; D and trimming were inferred from the DNA. Recorded for this sample are 150,000 to 200,000 clones; approximately 85% of them occurred a single time. Of the sample, 5.5% to 7% falls within the top ten clones.

In total, approximately 700 healthy bone marrow donors made up the cohort. All cohort members were sampled while nominally healthy, although unrecorded immune exposures were likely present. The donor was CMV seropositive and belonged to the group of more than 250 seropositive cohort members. A peripheral blood sample was provided by each donor, and peripheral blood mononuclear cells were used for TCR beta sequencing. The Qiagen DNeasy Blood Extraction Kit was used to extract genomic DNA from the blood cell samples. What the study reported, not specific to this receptor: Three of the identified cytomegalovirus-associated TCR beta chains were confirmed in vitro to be specific for cytomegalovirus antigens. In the study, about 150 TCR beta chains were listed as associated with cytomegalovirus. About 17 rarely observed V segments, including chromosome 9 orphons, were excluded from the earlier analysis of about 610 of the donors because counts were too low. Correlated functional status among segregating V segments might be attributable to linkage disequilibrium, but an unknown experimental factor could not be ruled out. Compared with the approximately 700-donor mean, donors in an Asian-associated ancestry cluster had fewer N-insertions in productive TCRs, according to a later genetic analysis. The 87-base-pair reads could not distinguish some IMGT-functional V segments, including TRBV6-2 and TRBV6-3, so those segments were excluded. The sequencing pipeline was judged likely to have produced a cluster of highly shared sequence variants as a technical artifact. Most TCR sequences were seen in very few donors, while some public TCRs were found in many individuals. The classifier was reported to diagnose cytomegalovirus status with high specificity and sensitivity in both the original and validation cohorts. Most CMV-associated TCR beta chains appeared to be HLA-restricted in a later analysis, and the HLA associations seemed to be driven largely by CMV exposure. A further reported finding was that TCR beta sequences accurately predicted the HLA-A and HLA-B alleles for most subjects in the first cohort. The presence/absence analyses assumed that sequencing depth was roughly uniform across donors, and that assumption may not be true. According to a later analysis, TCR association rates differed among HLA loci, with DRB1 alleles showing the most associated TCRs and HLA-C alleles showing the fewest. The authors suggested that the approach could potentially be extended to other disease states and immunological phenotypes. Because HLA typing was unavailable for some donors at each locus, only the typed subset was used in association tests. In an earlier analysis of 587 of the donors, most TCR beta V segments appeared in productive rearrangements about 87% or about 30% of the time, broadly matching IMGT annotations. Strong co-occurrence of HLA alleles, especially DR and DQ, made assigning TCR associations to individual alleles difficult. Specific HLA alleles were associated with 16,951 TCR beta sequences at a false discovery rate of 0.05 in a later analysis. V-gene and J-gene trimming of TCR beta chains was associated with a missense DCLRE1C variant in a later genetic analysis, and the association was replicated in an independent cohort. In a later analysis, HLA-associated TCR beta chains showed more clonal expansion and lower generation probabilities than non-associated chains that were equally common. Several of the top co-occurrence clusters appeared to be linked to parvovirus B19, influenza, CMV and Epstein-Barr virus, according to a later analysis. Immune exposure information for the cohort was limited to CMV serostatus. In this cohort, only TCR beta chains were sequenced, and detectable features were limited by the absence of alpha or paired-chain data.

The CDR3 spans 12 residues, from the cysteine through the phenylalanine. This entry keeps only the CDR3 DNA: 36 bases, framed from base 1. As encoded in the germline V gene, CDR1 is MDHEN while CDR2 is SYDVKM. V has 8 bases trimmed and J has 9 bases trimmed; junction bases matching no gene number 5. The V gene is TRBV28 and the J gene is TRBJ1-5; TRBD1 agrees with 9 junctional bases. The receptor comes from a woman aged 45-65 years in good health and CMV-seropositive. The sample consisted of PBMCs. The CDR3 amino acid sequence is: CASWDRDMPQHF. The DNA sequence follows: TGTGCCAGCTGGGACAGGGATATGCCCCAGCATTTT.